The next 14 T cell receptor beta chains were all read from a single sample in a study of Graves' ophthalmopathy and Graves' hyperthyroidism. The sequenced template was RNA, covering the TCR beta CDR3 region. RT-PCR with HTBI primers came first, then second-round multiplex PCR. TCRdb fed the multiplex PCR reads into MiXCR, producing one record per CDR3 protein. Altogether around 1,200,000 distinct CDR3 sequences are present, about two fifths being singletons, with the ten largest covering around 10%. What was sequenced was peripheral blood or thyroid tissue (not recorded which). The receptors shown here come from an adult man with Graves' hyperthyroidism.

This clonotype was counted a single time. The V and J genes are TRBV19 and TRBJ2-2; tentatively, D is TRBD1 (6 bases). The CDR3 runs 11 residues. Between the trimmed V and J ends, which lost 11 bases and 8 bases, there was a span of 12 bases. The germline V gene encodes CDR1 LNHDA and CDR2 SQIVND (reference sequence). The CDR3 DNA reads TGTGCCCTCCAGGGGAAGGGGGAGCTGTTTTTT. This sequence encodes CALQGKGELFF.

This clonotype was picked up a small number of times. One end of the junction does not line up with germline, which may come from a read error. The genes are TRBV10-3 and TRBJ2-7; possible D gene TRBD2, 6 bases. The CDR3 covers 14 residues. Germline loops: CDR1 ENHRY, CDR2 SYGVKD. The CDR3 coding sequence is TGTGCCAGCAGTGGAGGCCCGCGGGGTTACGAGCAGTACTTC. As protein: CASSGGPRGYEQYF.

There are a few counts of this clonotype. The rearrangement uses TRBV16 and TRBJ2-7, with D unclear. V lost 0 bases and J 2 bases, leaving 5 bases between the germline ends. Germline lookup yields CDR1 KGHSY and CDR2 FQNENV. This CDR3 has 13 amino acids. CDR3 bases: TGTGCCAGCAGCCAATCATTGGCCTACGAGCAGTACTTC. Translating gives CASSQSLAYEQYF.

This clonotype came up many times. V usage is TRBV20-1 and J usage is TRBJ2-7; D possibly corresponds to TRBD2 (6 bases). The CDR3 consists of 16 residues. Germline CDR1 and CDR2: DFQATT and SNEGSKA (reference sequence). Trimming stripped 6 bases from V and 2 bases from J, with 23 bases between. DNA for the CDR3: TGCAGTGCCTCACCCCAGGAGGGACCTGAGACCTACGAGCAGTACTTC. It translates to CSASPQEGPETYEQYF.

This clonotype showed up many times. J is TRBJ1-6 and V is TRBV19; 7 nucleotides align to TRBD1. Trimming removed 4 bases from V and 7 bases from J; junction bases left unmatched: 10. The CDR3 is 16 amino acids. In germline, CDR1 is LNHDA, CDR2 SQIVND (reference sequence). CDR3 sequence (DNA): TGTGCCAGTAGTACACCAGCGGGACAGCAAAATTCACCCCTCCACTTT. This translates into CASSTPAGQQNSPLHF.

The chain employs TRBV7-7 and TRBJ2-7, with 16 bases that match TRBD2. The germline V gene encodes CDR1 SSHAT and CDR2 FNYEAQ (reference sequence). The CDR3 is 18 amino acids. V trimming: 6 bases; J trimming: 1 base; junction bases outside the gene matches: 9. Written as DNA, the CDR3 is TGTGCCAGCAGTTACTTGGGACTAGCGGGAGGGAGTTCCTACGAGCAGTACTTC. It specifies CASSYLGLAGGSSYEQYF.

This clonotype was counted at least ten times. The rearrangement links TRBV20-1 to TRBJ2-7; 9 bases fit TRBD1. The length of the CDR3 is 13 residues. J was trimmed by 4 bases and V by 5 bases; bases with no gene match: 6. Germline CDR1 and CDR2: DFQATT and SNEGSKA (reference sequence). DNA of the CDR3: TGCAGTGCTGAACCCGGGACAGGGTACGAGCAGTACTTC. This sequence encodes CSAEPGTGYEQYF.

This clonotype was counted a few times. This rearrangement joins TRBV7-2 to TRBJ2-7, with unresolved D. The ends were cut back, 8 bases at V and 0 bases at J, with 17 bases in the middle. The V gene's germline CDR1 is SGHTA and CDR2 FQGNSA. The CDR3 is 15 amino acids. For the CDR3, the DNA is TGTGCCAGCTCACACTCGGACGGTAGCTCCTACGAGCAGTACTTC. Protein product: CASSHSDGSSYEQYF. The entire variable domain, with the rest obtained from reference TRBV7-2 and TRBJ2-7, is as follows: GAGVSQSPSNKVTEKGKDVELRCDPISGHTALYWYRQSLGQGLEFLIYFQGNSAPDKSGLPSDRFSAERTGGSVSTLTIQRTQQEDSAVYLCASSHSDGSSYEQYFGPGTRLTVT.

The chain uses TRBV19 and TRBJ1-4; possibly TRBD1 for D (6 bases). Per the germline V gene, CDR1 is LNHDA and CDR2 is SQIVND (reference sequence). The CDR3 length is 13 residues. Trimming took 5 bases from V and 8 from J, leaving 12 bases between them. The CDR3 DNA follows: TGTGCCAGTAGTGTGAACAGGGAGGAAAAACTGTTTTTT. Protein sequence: CASSVNREEKLFF. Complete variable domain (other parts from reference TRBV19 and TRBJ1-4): DGGITQSPKYLFRKEGQNVTLSCEQNLNHDAMYWYRQDPGQGLRLIYYSQIVNDFQKGDIAEGYSVSREKKESFPLTVTSAQKNPTAFYLCASSVNREEKLFFGSGTQLSVL.

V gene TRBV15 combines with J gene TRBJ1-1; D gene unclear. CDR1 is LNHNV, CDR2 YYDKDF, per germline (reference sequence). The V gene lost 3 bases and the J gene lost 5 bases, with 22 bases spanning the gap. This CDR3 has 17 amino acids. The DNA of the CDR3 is TGTGCCACCAGCAGCCAAGAAATAGCCAGGCGGAGAACTGAAGCTTTCTTT. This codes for CATSSQEIARRRTEAFF.

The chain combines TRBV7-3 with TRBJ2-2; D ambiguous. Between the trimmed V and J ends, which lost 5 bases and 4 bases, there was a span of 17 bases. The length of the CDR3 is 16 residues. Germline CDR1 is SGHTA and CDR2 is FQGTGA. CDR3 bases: TGTGCCAGCAGCCTACGTATTCTAGGGTCCACCGGGGAGCTGTTTTTT. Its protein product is CASSLRILGSTGELFF.

CDR3 residues: CASSFFNSYEQYF. DNA of the CDR3: TGTGCCAGCAGCTTCTTCAATTCCTACGAGCAGTACTTC. The rearrangement links TRBV5-6 to TRBJ2-7, with D unresolved. Between the trimmed V and J ends, which lost 2 bases and 1 base, there was a span of 7 bases. Germline V lookup: CDR1 SGHDT, CDR2 YYEEEE. CDR3 size: 13 residues.

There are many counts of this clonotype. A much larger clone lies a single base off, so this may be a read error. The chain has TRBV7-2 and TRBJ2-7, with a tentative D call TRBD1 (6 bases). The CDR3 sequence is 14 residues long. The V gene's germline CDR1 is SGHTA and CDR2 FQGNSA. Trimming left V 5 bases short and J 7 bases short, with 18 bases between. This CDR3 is CASSLQAGANEQYF. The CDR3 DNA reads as TGTGCCAGCAGCCTACAGGCAGGGGCCAATGAGCAGTACTTC.

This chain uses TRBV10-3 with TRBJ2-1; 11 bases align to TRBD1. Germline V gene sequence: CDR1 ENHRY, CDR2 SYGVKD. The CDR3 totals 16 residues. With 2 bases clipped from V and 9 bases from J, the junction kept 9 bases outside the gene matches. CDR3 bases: TGTGCCATCAGTGAGCCCAGGACAGGGGGCAGGGTTGAGCAGTTCTTC. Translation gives CAISEPRTGGRVEQFF.